The source of this T cell receptor beta chain is a study of T cells after yellow fever vaccination. Findings and caveats of the study: FACS-sorted repertoires might harbor abundant contaminating clonotypes from the bulk population. Post-booster repertoires again held most primary-vaccination clones (roughly 96% CD4, roughly 89% CD8).

A process of 5'RACE template switching, which added a universal primer site and UMIs, was used to make TCR cDNA. MiXCR was run by TCRdb on the 5' RACE reads, yielding one entry per CDR3 protein. In the table there are around 500,000 distinct CDR3 sequences, around a fifth of which are singletons. In its sample, this clonotype was seen once. Its antigen remains unidentified. Trimming stripped 6 bases from V and 2 bases from J, with 9 bases between. The CDR3 consists of 13 residues. CDR1 and CDR2 (germline): LGHNA, YNFKEQ. The V call is TRBV4-2, the J call TRBJ2-3; no clear D gene. Here the sequenced sample was PBMCs, taken 21 days after the first yellow fever vaccination. The receptor was derived from a man aged 18 to 30 who received the YFV17D yellow fever vaccine. DNA for the CDR3: TGTGCCAGCAGTGTACAGACCACAGATACGCAGTATTTT. Translation gives CASSVQTTDTQYF.